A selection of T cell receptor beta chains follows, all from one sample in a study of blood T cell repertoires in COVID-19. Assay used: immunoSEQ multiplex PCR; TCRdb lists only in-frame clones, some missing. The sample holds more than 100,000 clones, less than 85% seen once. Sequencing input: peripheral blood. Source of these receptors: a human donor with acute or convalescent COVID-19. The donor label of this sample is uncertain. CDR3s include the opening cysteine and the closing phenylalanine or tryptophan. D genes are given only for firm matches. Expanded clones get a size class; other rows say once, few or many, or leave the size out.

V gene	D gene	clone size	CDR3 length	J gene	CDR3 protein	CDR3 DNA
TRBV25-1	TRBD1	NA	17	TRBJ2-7	CASSEIGARQGAYEQYF	TGTGCCAGCAGTGAGATTGGAGCGAGACAGGGTGCGTACGAGCAGTACTTC
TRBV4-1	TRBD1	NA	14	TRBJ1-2	CASSPDRAGYGYTF	TGCGCCAGCAGCCCGGACAGGGCGGGCTATGGCTACACCTTC
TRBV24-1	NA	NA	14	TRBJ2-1	CATSDAGQRNEQFF	TGTGCCACCAGTGATGCTGGACAGCGAAATGAGCAGTTCTTC
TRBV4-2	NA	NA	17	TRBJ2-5	CASSQGNGQGWLETQYF	TGTGCCAGCAGCCAAGGAAATGGCCAGGGGTGGTTGGAGACCCAGTACTTC
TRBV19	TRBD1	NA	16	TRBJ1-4	CASSRTGQLIREKLFF	TGTGCCAGTAGCCGAACGGGACAGCTAATACGGGAAAAACTGTTTTTT
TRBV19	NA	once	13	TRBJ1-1	CASSSFPYTEAFF	TGTGCCAGTAGCTCCTTCCCGTACACTGAAGCTTTCTTT
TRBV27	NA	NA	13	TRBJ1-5	CASSLRRSQPQHF	TGTGCCAGCAGTTTACGAAGGAGTCAGCCCCAGCATTTT
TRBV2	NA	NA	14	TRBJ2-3	CASSEMAGVNTQYF	TGTGCCAGCAGTGAGATGGCAGGGGTAAATACGCAGTATTTT
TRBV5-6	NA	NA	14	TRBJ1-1	CASSREFGDTEAFF	TGTGCCAGCAGCCGGGAATTTGGGGACACTGAAGCTTTCTTT
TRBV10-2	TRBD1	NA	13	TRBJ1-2	CASSITGDYGYTF	TGCGCCAGCAGCATAACAGGGGACTATGGCTACACCTTC
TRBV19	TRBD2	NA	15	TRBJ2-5	CASSRQAGGLETQYF	TGTGCCAGTAGTAGACAAGCGGGGGGACTAGAGACCCAGTACTTC
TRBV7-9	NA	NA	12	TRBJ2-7	CASSSSSYEQYF	TGTGCCAGCAGCTCGTCTAGTTACGAGCAGTACTTC
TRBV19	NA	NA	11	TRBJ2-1	CAVASGNEQFF	TGTGCCGTGGCCTCGGGAAATGAGCAGTTCTTC
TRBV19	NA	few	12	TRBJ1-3	CASSGQRNTIYF	TGTGCCAGTAGTGGCCAGAGGAACACCATATATTTT
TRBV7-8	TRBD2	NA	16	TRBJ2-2	CASSFLAGLDTGELFF	TGTGCCAGCAGCTTCCTAGCGGGGTTGGACACCGGGGAGCTGTTTTTT
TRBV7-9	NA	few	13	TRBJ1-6	CASSLVAGSPLHF	TGTGCCAGCAGCTTGGTTGCCGGGTCACCCCTCCACTTT
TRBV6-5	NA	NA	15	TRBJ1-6	CASRNTGPHNSPLHF	TGTGCCAGCAGGAACACAGGTCCTCATAATTCACCCCTCCACTTT
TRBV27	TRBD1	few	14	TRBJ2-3	CASRTRTGTDTQYF	TGTGCCAGCAGGACCAGGACAGGTACAGATACGCAGTATTTT
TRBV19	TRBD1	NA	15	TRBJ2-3	CASKRRGSSTDTQYF	TGTGCCAGCAAGCGCAGGGGGTCTAGCACAGATACGCAGTATTTT
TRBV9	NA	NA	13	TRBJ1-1	CASSVALGREAFF	TGTGCCAGCAGCGTAGCTTTGGGCAGGGAAGCTTTCTTT
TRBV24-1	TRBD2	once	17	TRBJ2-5	CATSDFTTGRDLETQYF	TGTGCCACCAGTGATTTTACAACGGGGAGGGATCTGGAGACCCAGTACTTC
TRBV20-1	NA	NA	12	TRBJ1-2	CSASYRVDGYTF	TGCAGTGCTAGTTACAGGGTTGATGGCTACACCTTC
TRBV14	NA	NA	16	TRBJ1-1	CASSQVGGWRGTEAFF	TGTGCCAGCAGCCAAGTTGGTGGGTGGCGCGGCACTGAAGCTTTCTTT
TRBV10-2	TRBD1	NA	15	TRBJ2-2	CASRRQGARNGELFF	TGCGCCAGCAGAAGACAGGGGGCGCGGAACGGGGAGCTGTTTTTT
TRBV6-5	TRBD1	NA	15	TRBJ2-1	CASRSQGTVYNEQFF	TGTGCCAGCAGATCACAGGGGACGGTTTACAATGAGCAGTTCTTC
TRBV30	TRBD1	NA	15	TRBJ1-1	CAWKDRGRGNTEAFF	TGTGCCTGGAAGGACAGGGGGCGCGGGAACACTGAAGCTTTCTTT
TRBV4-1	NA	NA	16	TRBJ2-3	CASSQVHRGSIGTQYF	TGCGCCAGCAGCCAAGTCCACCGGGGTAGTATTGGGACGCAGTATTTT
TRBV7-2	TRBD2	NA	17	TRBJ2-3	CASTPFAQRGNTDTQYF	TGTGCCAGCACCCCATTCGCCCAGCGGGGGAACACAGATACGCAGTATTTT
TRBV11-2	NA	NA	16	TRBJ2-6	CASSSGTLSGANVLTF	TGTGCCAGCAGCTCCGGGACTCTCTCTGGGGCCAACGTCCTGACTTTC
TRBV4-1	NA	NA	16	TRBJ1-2	CASSQPTGQLNYGYTF	TGCGCCAGCAGCCAACCTACCGGACAGTTGAATTATGGCTACACCTTC
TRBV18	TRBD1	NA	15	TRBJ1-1	CASSATGVVNTEAFF	TGTGCCAGCTCAGCGACAGGGGTGGTGAACACTGAAGCTTTCTTT
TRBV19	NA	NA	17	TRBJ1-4	CASSIAGAAATNEKLFF	TGTGCCAGTAGTATTGCAGGGGCCGCCGCAACTAATGAAAAACTGTTTTTT
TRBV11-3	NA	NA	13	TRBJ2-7	CASSLGTSYEQYF	TGTGCCAGCAGCTTAGGGACATCCTACGAGCAGTACTTC
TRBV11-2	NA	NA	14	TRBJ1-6	CASSLRRDNSPLHF	TGTGCCAGCAGCTTAAGGCGGGATAATTCACCCCTCCACTTT
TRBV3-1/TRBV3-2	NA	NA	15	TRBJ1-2	CASSQKTAYNYGYTF	TGTGCCAGCAGCCAAAAGACAGCCTATAACTATGGCTACACCTTC
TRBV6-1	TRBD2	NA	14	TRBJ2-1	CASSDWGGYNEQFF	TGTGCCAGCAGTGATTGGGGGGGGTACAATGAGCAGTTCTTC